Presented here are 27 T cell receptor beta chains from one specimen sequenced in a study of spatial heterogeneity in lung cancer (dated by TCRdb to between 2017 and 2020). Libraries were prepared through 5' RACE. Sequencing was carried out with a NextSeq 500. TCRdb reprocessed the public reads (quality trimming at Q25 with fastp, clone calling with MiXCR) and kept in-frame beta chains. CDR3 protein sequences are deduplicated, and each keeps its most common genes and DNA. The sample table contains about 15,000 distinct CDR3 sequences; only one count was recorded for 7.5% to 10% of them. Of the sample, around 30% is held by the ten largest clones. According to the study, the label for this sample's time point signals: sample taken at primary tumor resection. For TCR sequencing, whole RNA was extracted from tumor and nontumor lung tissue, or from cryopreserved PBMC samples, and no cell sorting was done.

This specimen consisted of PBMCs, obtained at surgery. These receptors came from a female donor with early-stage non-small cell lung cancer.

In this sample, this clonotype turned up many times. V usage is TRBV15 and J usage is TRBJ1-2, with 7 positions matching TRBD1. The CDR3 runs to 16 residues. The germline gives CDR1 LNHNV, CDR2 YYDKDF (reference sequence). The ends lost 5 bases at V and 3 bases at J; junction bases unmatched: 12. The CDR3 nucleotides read TGTGCCACCAGCCAATTCAGGGGGACGGGGCACTATGGCTACACCTTC. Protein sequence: CATSQFRGTGHYGYTF.

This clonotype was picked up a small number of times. The CDR3 sequence is CSVGGTGTGANVLTF. CDR3 DNA: TGCAGCGTTGGAGGGACAGGGACTGGGGCCAACGTCCTGACTTTC. The chain links TRBV29-1 to TRBJ2-6; 9 bases agree with TRBD1. The CDR3 contains 15 residues. The germline V gene has CDR1 SQVTM and CDR2 ANQGSEA. V lost 4 bases, J lost 2 bases, and 3 bases stayed unmatched.

CDR3 region: CASSLQASGGYEQYF. The CDR3 DNA reads as TGTGCCAGCAGCCTACAGGCTAGCGGGGGATACGAGCAGTACTTC. The chain combines TRBV12-3 or TRBV12-4 with TRBJ2-7; TRBD2 matches 10 bases. The CDR3 has 15 amino acids. Trimming removed 6 bases from V and 4 bases from J; junction bases left unmatched: 9.

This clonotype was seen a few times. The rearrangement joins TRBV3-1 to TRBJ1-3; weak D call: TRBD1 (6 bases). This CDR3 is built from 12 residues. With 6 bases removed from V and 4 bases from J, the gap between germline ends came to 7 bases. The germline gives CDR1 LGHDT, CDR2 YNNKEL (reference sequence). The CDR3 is CASRGGGNTIYF. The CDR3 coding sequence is TGTGCCAGCAGAGGGGGGGGAAACACCATATATTTT.

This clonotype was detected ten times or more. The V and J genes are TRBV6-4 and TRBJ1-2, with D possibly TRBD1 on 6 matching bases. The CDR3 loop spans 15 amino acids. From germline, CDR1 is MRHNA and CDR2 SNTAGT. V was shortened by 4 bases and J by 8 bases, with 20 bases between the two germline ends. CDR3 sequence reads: CASSVELGQPGGYTF. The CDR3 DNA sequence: TGTGCCAGCAGTGTGGAACTAGGACAGCCGGGAGGCTACACCTTC.

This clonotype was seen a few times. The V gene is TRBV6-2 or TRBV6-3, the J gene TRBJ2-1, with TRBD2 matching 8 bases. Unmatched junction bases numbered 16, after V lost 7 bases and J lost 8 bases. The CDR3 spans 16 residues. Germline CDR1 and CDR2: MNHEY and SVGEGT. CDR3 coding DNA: TGTGCCAGCACCGACCGGGGACTAGGTTGGGGGGATGAGCAGTTCTTC. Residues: CASTDRGLGWGDEQFF.

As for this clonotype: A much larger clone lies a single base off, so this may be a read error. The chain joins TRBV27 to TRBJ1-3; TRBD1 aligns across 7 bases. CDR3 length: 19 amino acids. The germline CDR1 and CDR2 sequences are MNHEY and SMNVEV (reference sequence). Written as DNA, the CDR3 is TGTGTCAGCAGTTTCCCCCCGGAGCTCCCAAAGGGGGCCGGAAACACCATATATTTT. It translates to CVSSFPPELPKGAGNTIYF.

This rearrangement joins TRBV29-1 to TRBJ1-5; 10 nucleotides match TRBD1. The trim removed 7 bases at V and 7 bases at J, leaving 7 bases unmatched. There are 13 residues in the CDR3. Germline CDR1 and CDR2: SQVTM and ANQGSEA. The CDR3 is CSAGGQGGQPQHF. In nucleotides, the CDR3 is TGCAGCGCCGGAGGACAGGGGGGCCAGCCCCAGCATTTT.

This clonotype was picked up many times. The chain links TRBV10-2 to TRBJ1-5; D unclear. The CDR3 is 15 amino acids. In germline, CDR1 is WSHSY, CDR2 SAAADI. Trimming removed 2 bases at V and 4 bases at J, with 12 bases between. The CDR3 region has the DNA TGCGCCAGCAGTGAGGTAGGACGGCAAAATCAGCCCCAGCATTTT. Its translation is CASSEVGRQNQPQHF.

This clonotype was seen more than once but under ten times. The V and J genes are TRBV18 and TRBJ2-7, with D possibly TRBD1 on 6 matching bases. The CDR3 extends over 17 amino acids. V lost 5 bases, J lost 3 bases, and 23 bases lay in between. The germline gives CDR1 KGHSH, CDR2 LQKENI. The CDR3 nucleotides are TGTGCCAGCTCATCAATAGGACAGTCAAGTTTATTCTACGAGCAGTACTTC. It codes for CASSSIGQSSLFYEQYF.

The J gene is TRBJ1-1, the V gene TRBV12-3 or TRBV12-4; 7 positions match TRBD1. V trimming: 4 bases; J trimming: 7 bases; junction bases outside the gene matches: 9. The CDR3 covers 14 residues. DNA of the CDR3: TGTGCCAGCAGTTCCTCAGGGGGACGTCTTGAAGCTTTCTTT. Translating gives CASSSSGGRLEAFF.

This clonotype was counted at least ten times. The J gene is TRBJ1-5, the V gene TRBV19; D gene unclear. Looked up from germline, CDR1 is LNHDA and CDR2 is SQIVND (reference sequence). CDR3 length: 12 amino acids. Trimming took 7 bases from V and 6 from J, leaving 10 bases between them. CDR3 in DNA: TGTGCCAGTAACGGGGAGGGTCAGCCCCAGCATTTT. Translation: CASNGEGQPQHF. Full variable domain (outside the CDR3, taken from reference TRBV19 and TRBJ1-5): DGGITQSPKYLFRKEGQNVTLSCEQNLNHDAMYWYRQDPGQGLRLIYYSQIVNDFQKGDIAEGYSVSREKKESFPLTVTSAQKNPTAFYLCASNGEGQPQHFGDGTRLSIL.

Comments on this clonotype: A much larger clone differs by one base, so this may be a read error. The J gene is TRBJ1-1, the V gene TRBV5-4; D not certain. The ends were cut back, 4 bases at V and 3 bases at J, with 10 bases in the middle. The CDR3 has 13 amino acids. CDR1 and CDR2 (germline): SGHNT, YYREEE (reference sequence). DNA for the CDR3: TGTGCCAGCAGCACCGGACGGGACACTGAAGCTTTCTTT. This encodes CASSTGRDTEAFF.

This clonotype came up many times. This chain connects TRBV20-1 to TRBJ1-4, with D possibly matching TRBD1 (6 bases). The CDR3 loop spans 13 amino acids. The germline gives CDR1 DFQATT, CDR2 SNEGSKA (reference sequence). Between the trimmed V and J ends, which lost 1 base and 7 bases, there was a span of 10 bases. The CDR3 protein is CSARAQGSEKLFF. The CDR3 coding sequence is TGCAGTGCTAGAGCACAGGGAAGTGAAAAACTGTTTTTT.

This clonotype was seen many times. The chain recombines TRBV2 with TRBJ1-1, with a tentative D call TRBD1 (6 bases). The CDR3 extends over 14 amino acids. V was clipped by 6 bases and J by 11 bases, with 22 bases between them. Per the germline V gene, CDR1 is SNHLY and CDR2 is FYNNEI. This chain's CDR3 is CASRELQSRGGAFF. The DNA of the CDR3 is TGTGCCAGCAGAGAGCTGCAAAGTCGAGGGGGTGCTTTCTTT.

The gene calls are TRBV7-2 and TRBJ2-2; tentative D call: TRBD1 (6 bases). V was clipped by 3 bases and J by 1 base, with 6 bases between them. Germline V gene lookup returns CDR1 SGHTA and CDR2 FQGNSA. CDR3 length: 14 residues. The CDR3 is CASSLGQNTGELFF. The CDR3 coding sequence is TGTGCCAGCAGCTTGGGACAGAACACCGGGGAGCTGTTTTTT.

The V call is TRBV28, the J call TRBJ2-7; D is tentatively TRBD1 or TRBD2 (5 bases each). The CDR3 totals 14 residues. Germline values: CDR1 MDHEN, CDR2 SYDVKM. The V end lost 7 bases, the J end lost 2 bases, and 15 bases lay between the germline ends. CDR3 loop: CASTSTGTAYEQYF. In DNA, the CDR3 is TGTGCCAGCACCTCTACCGGGACCGCCTACGAGCAGTACTTC.

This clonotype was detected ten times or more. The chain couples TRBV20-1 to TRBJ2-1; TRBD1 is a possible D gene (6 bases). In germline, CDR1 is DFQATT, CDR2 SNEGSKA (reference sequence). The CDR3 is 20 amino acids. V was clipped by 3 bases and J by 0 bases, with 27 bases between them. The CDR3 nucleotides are TGCAGTGCTAGCCACTGGAAGACAGGTTCCAAACTCAGCTCCTACAATGAGCAGTTCTTC. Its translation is CSASHWKTGSKLSSYNEQFF.

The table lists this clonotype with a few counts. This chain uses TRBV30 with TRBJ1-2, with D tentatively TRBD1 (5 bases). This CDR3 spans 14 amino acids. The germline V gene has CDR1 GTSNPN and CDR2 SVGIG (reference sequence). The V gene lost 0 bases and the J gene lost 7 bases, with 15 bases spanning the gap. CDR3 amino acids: CAWSVQTASGGYTF. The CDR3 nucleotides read TGTGCCTGGAGTGTACAGACAGCTTCGGGTGGCTACACCTTC. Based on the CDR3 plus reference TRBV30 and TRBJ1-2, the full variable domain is SQTIHQWPATLVQPVGSPLSLECTVEGTSNPNLYWYRQAAGRGLQLLFYSVGIGQISSEVPQNLSASRPQDRQFILSSKKLLLSDSGFYLCAWSVQTASGGYTFGSGTRLTVV.

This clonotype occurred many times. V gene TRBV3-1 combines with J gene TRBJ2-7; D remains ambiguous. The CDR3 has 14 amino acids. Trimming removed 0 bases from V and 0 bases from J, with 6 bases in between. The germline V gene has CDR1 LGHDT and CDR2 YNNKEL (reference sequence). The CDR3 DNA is TGTGCCAGCAGCCAAGATGTCATCTCCTACGAGCAGTACTTC. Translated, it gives CASSQDVISYEQYF.

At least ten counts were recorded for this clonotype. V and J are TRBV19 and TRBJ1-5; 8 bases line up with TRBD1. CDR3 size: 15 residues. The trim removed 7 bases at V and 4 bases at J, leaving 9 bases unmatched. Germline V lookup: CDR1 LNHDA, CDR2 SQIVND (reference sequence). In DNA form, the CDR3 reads TGTGCCAGTACTACTAGACAGGGGATTAATCAGCCCCAGCATTTT. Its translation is CASTTRQGINQPQHF.

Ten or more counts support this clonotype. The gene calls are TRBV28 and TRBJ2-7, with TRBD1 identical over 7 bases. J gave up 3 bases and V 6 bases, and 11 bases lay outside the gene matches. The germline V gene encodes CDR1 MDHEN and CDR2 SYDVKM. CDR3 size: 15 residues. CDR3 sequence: CASRLTGDWVYEQYF. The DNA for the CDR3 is TGTGCCAGCAGACTAACAGGGGATTGGGTCTACGAGCAGTACTTC.

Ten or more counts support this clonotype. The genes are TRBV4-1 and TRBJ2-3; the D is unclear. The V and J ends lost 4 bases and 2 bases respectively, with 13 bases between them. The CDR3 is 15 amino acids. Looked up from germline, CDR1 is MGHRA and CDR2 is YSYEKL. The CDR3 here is CASSLRLTVTDTQYF. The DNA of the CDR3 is TGCGCCAGCAGCCTTAGACTCACTGTCACAGATACGCAGTATTTT.

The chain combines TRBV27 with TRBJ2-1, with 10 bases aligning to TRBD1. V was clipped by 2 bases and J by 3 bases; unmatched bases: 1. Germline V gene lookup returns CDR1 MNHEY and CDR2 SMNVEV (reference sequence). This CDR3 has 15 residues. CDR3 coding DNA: TGTGCCAGCAGTTTACGGACAGGGGGCTACAATGAGCAGTTCTTC. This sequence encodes CASSLRTGGYNEQFF.

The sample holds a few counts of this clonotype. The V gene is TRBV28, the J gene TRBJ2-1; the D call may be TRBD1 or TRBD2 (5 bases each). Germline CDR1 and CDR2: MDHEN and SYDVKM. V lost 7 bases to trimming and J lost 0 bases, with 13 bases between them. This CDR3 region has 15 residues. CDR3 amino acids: CASTTPRGSYNEQFF. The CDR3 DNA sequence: TGTGCCAGCACCACCCCGAGGGGCTCCTACAATGAGCAGTTCTTC.

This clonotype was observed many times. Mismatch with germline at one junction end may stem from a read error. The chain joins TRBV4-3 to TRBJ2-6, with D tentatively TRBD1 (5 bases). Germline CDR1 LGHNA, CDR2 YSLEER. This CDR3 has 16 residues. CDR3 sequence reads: CASSQDLTSGANVLIF. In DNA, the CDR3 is TGCGCCAGCAGCCAAGATTTGACGTCTGGGGCCAACGTCCTGATTTTC.

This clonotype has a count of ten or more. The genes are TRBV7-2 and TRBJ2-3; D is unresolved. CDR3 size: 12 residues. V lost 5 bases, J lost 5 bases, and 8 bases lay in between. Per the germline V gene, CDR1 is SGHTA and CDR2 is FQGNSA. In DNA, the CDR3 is TGTGCCAGCAGCCCCCCGGGAGATACGCAGTATTTT. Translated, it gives CASSPPGDTQYF.